A selection of T cell receptor beta chains follows, all from one sample in a study of T-cell reconstitution after alpha-beta-depleted transplantation in children. TCRdb reprocessed the PCR reads via MiXCR and lists one record per CDR3 protein. The sample includes about 98,000 distinct CDR3 sequences, 23% of them seen just once. The sequencing used PBMCs, collected before TCRalphabeta/CD19-depleted stem cell transplant. The receptors here all came from a boy between 2 and 10 years old with acute lymphoblastic leukemia, due to receive a stem cell transplant. Each CDR3 is given with its conserved first and last residue. A D gene is named only where the DNA matches it firmly. Only part of the rows carry a size: once, few, many, or a class if the clone is expanded.

TRBV6-1	TRBD1	few	TRBJ1-1	TGTGCCAGCAGTGGACAGGGGGTAAACACTGAAGCTTTCTTT	CASSGQGVNTEAFF
TRBV10-3	NA	NA	TRBJ2-7	TGTGCCATCAGTGACGAGCCTTGGAGGTTTGCATGCGGGATTGCACCTCCGTGCTCCTACGAGCAGTACTTC	CAISDEPWRFACGIAPPCSYEQYF
TRBV6-5	TRBD1	few	TRBJ1-1	TGTGCCAGCAGTTCTTACAGGGGTTGGGTGAACACTGAAGCTTTCTTT	CASSSYRGWVNTEAFF
TRBV7-2	TRBD2	NA	TRBJ2-5	TGTGCCAGCAGCTTAGCGGTTGGGGCTGGGGGGGGGCAAGAGACCCAGTACTTC	CASSLAVGAGGGQETQYF
TRBV20-1	NA	NA	TRBJ2-7	TGCAGTGCTCCCCTTGAAAGCGGAGGAGACGAGCAGTACTTC	CSAPLESGGDEQYF
TRBV20-1	TRBD1	few	TRBJ1-1	TGCAGTGCCCCCACAGGGGTCACTGAAGCTTTCTTT	CSAPTGVTEAFF
TRBV21-1	NA	NA	TRBJ1-1	TGTGCCAGCCCTTCAACCCCGCGGACAAGTAACACTGAAGCTTTCTTT	CASPSTPRTSNTEAFF
TRBV12-3/TRBV12-4	TRBD1	few	TRBJ2-2	TGTGCCAGCAGTTTAAGAGGGACAGGGGTTAACACCGGGGAGCTGTTTTTT	CASSLRGTGVNTGELFF
TRBV7-9	NA	few	TRBJ1-1	TGTGCCAGTCGGGACGGCAAGAACACTGAAGCTTTCTTT	CASRDGKNTEAFF
TRBV5-5	TRBD2	NA	TRBJ2-7	TGTGCCAGCAGCTTGGAGGCTAGCGGGGCCTACGAGCAGTACTTC	CASSLEASGAYEQYF
TRBV20-1	NA	once	TRBJ2-2	TGCAGTGCTACGAACCAGCCGATTGGGAGCACCGGGGAGCTGTTTTTT	CSATNQPIGSTGELFF
TRBV3-1	NA	few	TRBJ2-1	TGTGCCAGCAGCCGGGGACTCAACAATGAGCAGTTCTTC	CASSRGLNNEQFF
TRBV5-1	NA	NA	TRBJ2-7	TGCGCCAGCAGGGATAGCGGAGGCCCCTACGAGCAGTACTTC	CASRDSGGPYEQYF
TRBV28	TRBD2	NA	TRBJ2-1	TGTGCCAGCAGTTTCCTAGCGGAGGACAATGAGCAGTTCTTC	CASSFLAEDNEQFF
TRBV5-1	NA	once	TRBJ1-3	TGCGCCAGCAGCTTGTCAGTCCAGACTGGAAACACCATATATTTT	CASSLSVQTGNTIYF
TRBV29-1	TRBD2	NA	TRBJ2-7	TGCAGCGTTCTAGCGGAGGGCTCCTCTTACGAGCAGTACTTC	CSVLAEGSSYEQYF
TRBV20-1	NA	few	TRBJ2-3	TGCAGTGCTAGTTTGGCGGAAAGGTCAGATACGCAGTATTTT	CSASLAERSDTQYF
TRBV5-1	NA	NA	TRBJ2-5	TGCGCCAGCAGCGGTGAAATGGGAGAGACCCAGTACTTC	CASSGEMGETQYF
TRBV5-6	NA	NA	TRBJ2-7	TGTGCCAGCAGCTTGGATCCAGGGAACCACGAGCAGTACTTC	CASSLDPGNHEQYF
TRBV5-5	NA	many	TRBJ2-3	TGTGCCAGCAGCTTTGCCCAGGGATGGACAGATACGCAGTATTTT	CASSFAQGWTDTQYF